This TCR beta chain was identified during a study of Graves' ophthalmopathy and Graves' hyperthyroidism. Amplification targeted the TCR beta CDR3 regions, with RNA transcripts as the source material. HTBI primers served in a first-round RT-PCR, which a second-round multiplex PCR followed. MiXCR, applied by TCRdb to the multiplex PCR reads, yields one record per CDR3 protein. Here the sample spans 500,000 to 700,000 distinct CDR3 sequences, about 20% being singletons. V shed 6 bases and J 2 bases; nucleotides not matched to a gene: 4. CDR3 length: 14 amino acids. The chain couples TRBV12-3 or TRBV12-4 to TRBJ2-7; 10 nucleotides agree with TRBD1. Material for sequencing was peripheral blood. The TCR comes from a woman between 18 and 29 years old with stable Graves' hyperthyroidism. Some clones in this sample may be carry-over from other donors' samples. The CDR3 bases are TGTGCCAGCAGGTCGGGACAGGGGACCTACGAGCAGTACTTC. Protein sequence: CASRSGQGTYEQYF.